The clone carrying this T cell receptor (beta chain) occurred once. Its antigen is as yet unknown. These data originate in a study of OX40 agonist ivuxolimab in advanced cancers. General study points: CD4+ and CD8+ blood T cells expanded clonally by week 6 at 0.1 to 3.0 mg/kg.

Generated by immunoSEQ multiplex PCR, the TCRdb table keeps only in-frame clones and is missing some. Counted here are 65,000 to 95,000 clones, roughly 90% occurring once; the ten biggest clones make up roughly 0.2%. The sequence came from an adult with an advanced solid tumor such as melanoma, head and neck, liver or kidney cancer. The sequencing used CD4+ or CD8+ T cells sorted from blood, collected in a trial of the OX40 agonist ivuxolimab.

Here the CDR3 DNA reads TGTGCCAGCAGCTCCCCTAGCGGGGACTACAATGAGCAGTTCTTC. The encoded protein is CASSSPSGDYNEQFF. This chain links TRBV5-4 with TRBJ2-1, with TRBD2 identical over 9 bases. Looked up from germline, CDR1 is SGHNT and CDR2 is YYREEE (reference sequence). V lost 3 bases to trimming and J lost 3 bases; unmatched junction nucleotides: 4. The CDR3 runs to 15 residues.